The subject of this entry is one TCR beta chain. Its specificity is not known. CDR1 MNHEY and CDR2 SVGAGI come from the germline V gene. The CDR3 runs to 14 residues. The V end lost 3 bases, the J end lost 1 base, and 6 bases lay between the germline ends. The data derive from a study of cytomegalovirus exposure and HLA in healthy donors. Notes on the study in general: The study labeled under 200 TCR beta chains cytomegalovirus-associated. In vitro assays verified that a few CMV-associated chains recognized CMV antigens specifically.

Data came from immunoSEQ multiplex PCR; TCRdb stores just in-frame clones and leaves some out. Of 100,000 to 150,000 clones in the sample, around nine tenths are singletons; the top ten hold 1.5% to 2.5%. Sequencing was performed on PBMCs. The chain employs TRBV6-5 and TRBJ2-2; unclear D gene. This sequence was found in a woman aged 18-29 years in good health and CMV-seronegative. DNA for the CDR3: TGTGCCAGCAGTTATCTCCGGAACACCGGGGAGCTGTTTTTT. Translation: CASSYLRNTGELFF.